The 27 T cell receptor beta chains given below trace back to one sample, sequenced in a study of CD8 T cells in ankylosing spondylitis. TCRdb processed the 5' RACE reads anew with MiXCR; each CDR3 protein has one entry. Among 250,000 to 300,000 distinct CDR3 sequences, around 20% were seen once, and the ten largest hold around 8%. Input material: blood, either unsorted or a sorted T cell fraction (not recorded which). The receptor set was obtained from a male donor with ankylosing spondylitis or in good health (not recorded which).

This clonotype was detected a few times. This chain connects TRBV7-9 to TRBJ1-6; 7 bases map to TRBD1. This CDR3 has 14 residues. The V gene's germline CDR1 is SEHNR and CDR2 FQNEAQ (reference sequence). V lost 3 bases, J lost 9 bases, and 5 bases stayed unmatched. CDR3 DNA sequence: TGTGCCAGCAGCTTTGGACAGGCGAGTTCACCCCTCCACTTT. It yields the protein CASSFGQASSPLHF. The whole variable domain, remainder taken from reference TRBV7-9 and TRBJ1-6, is DTGVSQNPRHKITKRGQNVTFRCDPISEHNRLYWYRQTLGQGPEFLTYFQNEAQLEKSRLLSDRFSAERPKGSFSTLEIQRTEQGDSAMYLCASSFGQASSPLHFGNGTRLTVT.

This chain's CDR3 is CSVGAGGSQPQHF. CDR3 coding DNA: TGCAGCGTTGGTGCAGGGGGAAGTCAGCCCCAGCATTTT. V gene TRBV29-1 combines with J gene TRBJ1-5, with TRBD1 identical over 7 bases. Trimming took 4 bases from V and 6 from J; bases not matched to a gene: 6. CDR1 SQVTM and CDR2 ANQGSEA come from the germline V gene. The CDR3 has 13 amino acids. Together with reference TRBV29-1 and TRBJ1-5, the CDR3 gives the full variable domain: SAVISQKPSRDICQRGTSLTIQCQVDSQVTMMFWYRQQPGQSLTLIATANQGSEATYESGFVIDKFPISRPNLTFSTLTVSNMSPEDSSIYLCSVGAGGSQPQHFGDGTRLSIL.

The chain carries TRBV6-1 and TRBJ2-2, with a weak D call TRBD1 (5 bases). CDR1 MNHNS and CDR2 SASEGT come from the germline V gene. The V end lost 6 bases, the J end lost 4 bases, and 18 bases lay between the germline ends. The CDR3 is 16 residues long. This CDR3 reads CASSKDTRTITGELFF. In nucleotides, the CDR3 is TGTGCCAGCAGCAAGGACACCCGAACAATCACCGGGGAGCTGTTTTTT.

This clonotype was counted only a few times. The chain uses TRBV12-3 or TRBV12-4 and TRBJ1-2; 7 bases align to TRBD1. CDR3 length equals 15 residues. Unmatched junction bases numbered 7, after V lost 6 bases and J lost 0 bases. This CDR3 is CASRTGFSTNYGYTF. CDR3 DNA: TGTGCCAGCAGGACAGGGTTTTCTACTAACTATGGCTACACCTTC.

This clonotype was recorded a few times. The rearrangement uses TRBV11-2 and TRBJ1-1; D ambiguous. Trimming removed 3 bases at V and 0 bases at J, with 5 bases between. Germline V gives CDR1 SGHAT, CDR2 FQNNGV. The CDR3 consists of 13 residues. The chain's CDR3 is CASSFAVNTEAFF. The CDR3 nucleotides are TGTGCCAGCAGCTTCGCGGTGAACACTGAAGCTTTCTTT.

This sequence joins TRBV20-1 and TRBJ2-4, with D unclear. Per the germline V gene, CDR1 is DFQATT and CDR2 is SNEGSKA (reference sequence). The V and J ends lost 3 bases and 1 base respectively, with 13 bases between them. This CDR3 comprises 15 residues. The DNA of the CDR3 is TGCAGTGCTAGGTTACTTCGCCCTGCCAAAAACATTCAGTACTTC. Residues: CSARLLRPAKNIQYF.

This clonotype was observed many times. Here the CDR3 reads CASSLKYDSKLTDTQYF. Here the CDR3 DNA reads TGTGCCAGCAGCTTGAAGTATGACAGCAAACTCACAGATACGCAGTATTTT. The chain uses TRBV5-8 and TRBJ2-3; D possibly corresponds to TRBD1 (5 bases). Germline CDR1 and CDR2: SGHTS and YDEGEE. The CDR3 contains 17 residues. The V and J ends lost 1 base and 2 bases respectively, with 17 bases between them.

The chain recombines TRBV6-1 with TRBJ1-2; D remains ambiguous. Trimming took off 5 bases at V and 7 bases at J, with 14 bases between the two ends. Germline values: CDR1 MNHNS, CDR2 SASEGT. This CDR3 is 13 amino acids long. Here the CDR3 DNA reads TGTGCCAGCAGTCTTCTTGGCAATGTTGGCTACACCTTC. As protein: CASSLLGNVGYTF.

This clonotype has a handful of counts. The rearrangement uses TRBV5-1 and TRBJ1-5, with a tentative D call TRBD1 (6 bases). The germline CDR1 and CDR2 sequences are SGHRS and YFSETQ. V lost 0 bases to trimming and J lost 7 bases, with 14 bases between them. This CDR3 has 15 residues. This CDR3 reads CASSLDTGNGQPQHF. In DNA, the CDR3 is TGCGCCAGCAGCTTGGATACAGGGAATGGGCAGCCCCAGCATTTT.

This chain links TRBV28 with TRBJ2-1; tentative D call: TRBD2 (6 bases). Germline CDR1 is MDHEN and CDR2 is SYDVKM. V gave up 7 bases and J gave up 0 bases, with 16 bases separating them. CDR3 size: 16 residues. Here the CDR3 reads CASISGAGGSYNEQFF. The CDR3 bases are TGTGCCAGCATCTCGGGAGCCGGAGGCTCCTACAATGAGCAGTTCTTC.

A remark on this clonotype: A read error may account for a junction end that differs from germline. CDR3 in amino acids: CSVRDQGRYSEAFF. Written as DNA, the CDR3 is TGCAGTGTTAGAGACCAGGGGAGATACAGTGAAGCTTTCTTT. The chain uses TRBV20-1 and TRBJ1-1; weak D call: TRBD1 (6 bases). The CDR3 runs to 14 residues. Per the germline V gene, CDR1 is DFQATT and CDR2 is SNEGSKA (reference sequence).

This clonotype came up a few times. The J gene is TRBJ2-3, the V gene TRBV5-1; 9 bases line up with TRBD2. The CDR3 consists of 16 residues. The trim removed 4 bases at V and 4 bases at J, leaving 10 bases unmatched. Germline V gives CDR1 SGHRS, CDR2 YFSETQ. CDR3 loop: CASSTIAGVEADTQYF. DNA for the CDR3: TGCGCCAGCAGCACAATAGCGGGAGTGGAGGCAGATACGCAGTATTTT.

Only a few counts were recorded for this clonotype. The chain is built from TRBV9 and TRBJ1-1; D call uncertain. V lost 0 bases, J lost 1 base, and 13 bases lay in between. The CDR3 contains 16 residues. Germline-derived CDR1 and CDR2 are SGDLS and YYNGEE. The CDR3 DNA reads TGTGCCAGCAGCGTAGGATCTTGGGCAGGGAACACTGAAGCTTTCTTT. It specifies CASSVGSWAGNTEAFF.

In its sample, this clonotype was seen a few times. CDR3: CASRGPSSYEQYV. Here the CDR3 DNA reads TGTGCCAGCCGCGGGCCTAGTTCCTACGAGCAGTACGTC. V gene TRBV7-2 combines with J gene TRBJ2-7; D perhaps matches TRBD2 (5 bases). This CDR3 has 13 amino acids. Trimming stripped 8 bases from V and 1 base from J, with 12 bases between. CDR1 and CDR2 from the germline V gene are SGHTA and FQGNSA.

A few counts support this clonotype. The chain uses TRBV9 and TRBJ2-1; no clear D. There are 14 residues in the CDR3. Per the germline V gene, CDR1 is SGDLS and CDR2 is YYNGEE. V was trimmed by 0 bases and J by 5 bases, leaving 9 bases between them. CDR3 in amino acids: CASSVGSQNNEQFF. The CDR3 DNA reads as TGTGCCAGCAGCGTAGGATCACAGAACAATGAGCAGTTCTTC.

The CDR3 sequence is CAWSVNAGMRAGELFF. The DNA for the CDR3 is TGTGCCTGGAGTGTAAACGCAGGAATGAGAGCCGGGGAGCTGTTTTTT. This rearrangement joins TRBV30 to TRBJ2-2, with no clear D. The CDR3 sequence is 16 residues long. Trimming took off 0 bases at V and 6 bases at J, with 17 bases between the two ends. The germline gives CDR1 GTSNPN, CDR2 SVGIG (reference sequence).

CDR3 in amino acids: CASSQTGSGLEQYV. The CDR3 DNA follows: TGTGCCAGCTCACAAACAGGGTCGGGGCTCGAGCAGTACGTC. The V call is TRBV18, the J call TRBJ2-7; TRBD1 is a possible D gene (6 bases). The germline V and J ends were trimmed by 4 bases and 6 bases, with 16 bases remaining between them. Germline loops: CDR1 KGHSH, CDR2 LQKENI. This CDR3 is built from 14 residues.

The gene calls are TRBV2 and TRBJ2-2, with 11 bases identical to TRBD1. The J segment lost 7 bases and the V segment lost 9 bases, leaving 7 bases of the junction unmatched. The CDR3 is 14 amino acids. The germline V gene encodes CDR1 SNHLY and CDR2 FYNNEI. The CDR3 DNA reads as TGTGCCAGTTCGGACAGGGGGCGTAGCGGGGAGCTGTTTTTT. Amino acids: CASSDRGRSGELFF. Variable domain in full (rest from reference TRBV2 and TRBJ2-2): EPEVTQTPSHQVTQMGQEVILRCVPISNHLYFYWYRQILGQKVEFLVSFYNNEISEKSEIFDDQFSVERPDGSNFTLKIRSTKLEDSAMYFCASSDRGRSGELFFGEGSRLTVL.

This clonotype was picked up a small number of times. The chain recombines TRBV7-8 with TRBJ1-2; D is ambiguous. Germline V CDR1 and CDR2: SGHVS, FQNEAQ. The CDR3 has 13 residues. Trimming stripped 5 bases from V and 8 bases from J, with 15 bases between. In DNA, the CDR3 is TGTGCCAGCAGCCCCGGGTCCGAAAGGGGCTACACCTTC. This codes for CASSPGSERGYTF.

The rearrangement links TRBV20-1 to TRBJ2-5; D remains ambiguous. This CDR3 has 12 amino acids. Between the trimmed V and J ends, which lost 0 bases and 4 bases, there was a span of 6 bases. The germline gives CDR1 DFQATT, CDR2 SNEGSKA (reference sequence). CDR3 nucleotide sequence: TGCAGTGCTAGAGATAGGCCAGAGACCCAGTACTTC. The encoded protein is CSARDRPETQYF.

This sequence joins TRBV12-3 or TRBV12-4 and TRBJ2-3, with TRBD2 matching 13 bases. After removal of 6 bases from V and 3 bases from J, the junction contained 9 bases not matched to a gene. The CDR3 consists of 17 residues. The CDR3 sequence is CASSRRLAGGVTDTQYF. The CDR3 bases are TGTGCCAGCAGCCGTAGACTAGCGGGAGGTGTGACAGATACGCAGTATTTT.

The V call is TRBV20-1, the J call TRBJ1-5; TRBD1 matches at 7 bases. The ends lost 3 bases at V and 6 bases at J; junction bases unmatched: 11. This CDR3 is 15 amino acids long. Germline V lookup: CDR1 DFQATT, CDR2 SNEGSKA (reference sequence). CDR3 protein: CSASPLGRGVQPQHF. CDR3 bases: TGCAGTGCTAGCCCCCTGGGCAGGGGGGTTCAGCCCCAGCATTTT.

This chain uses TRBV12-5 with TRBJ2-1, with D perhaps assigned TRBD1 or TRBD2 (7 bases each). This CDR3 region has 17 residues. In germline, CDR1 is LGHNT, CDR2 FRNRAP. Trimming stripped 2 bases from V and 6 bases from J, with 20 bases between. CDR3 bases: TGTGCTAGTGGTTTGTCGATGGGAGGGAACAGGGGCAATGAGCAGTTCTTC. Residues: CASGLSMGGNRGNEQFF.

This clonotype was found a few times. The V and J genes are TRBV4-2 and TRBJ2-5; D is uncertain. Trimming took 0 bases from V and 7 from J, leaving 9 bases between them. The CDR3 consists of 13 residues. The germline CDR1 and CDR2 sequences are LGHNA and YNFKEQ. CDR3 DNA sequence: TGTGCCAGCAGCCAAGATCTTACGGTGACCCAGTACTTC. Translation: CASSQDLTVTQYF.

Points on this clonotype: This may come from a read error, since a much larger clone is one base off. The rearrangement uses TRBV20-1 and TRBJ1-2; TRBD1 is a possible D gene (5 bases). The V end was cut by 3 bases, the J end by 4 bases, with 15 bases between. The CDR3 runs 14 residues. CDR1 is DFQATT and CDR2 is SNEGSKA in the germline V gene (reference sequence). CDR3 loop: CSASSVSRAYGYTF. As DNA, the CDR3 is TGCAGTGCTAGTAGTGTCTCCAGGGCCTATGGCTACACCTTC.

This rearrangement joins TRBV5-1 to TRBJ2-1; no firm D call. Trimming pared 1 base from V and 1 base from J, leaving 12 bases between. Germline-derived CDR1 and CDR2 are SGHRS and YFSETQ. The length of the CDR3 is 16 residues. CDR3 region: CASSLTLDRSYNEQFF. The CDR3 nucleotides read TGCGCCAGCAGCTTGACGCTGGATAGATCCTACAATGAGCAGTTCTTC.

The rearrangement uses TRBV6-1 and TRBJ2-5; no clear D gene. CDR1 and CDR2 (germline): MNHNS, SASEGT. The CDR3 has 14 residues. V was cut by 0 bases and J by 4 bases, with 9 bases left in between. The DNA for the CDR3 is TGTGCCAGCAGTGAAGCGAGGCCTAGAGAGACCCAGTACTTC. Its protein product is CASSEARPRETQYF.